This entry is about one TCR beta chain. Its antigen remains unidentified. This sample was taken from a study of PD-1 blockade in mismatch repair-deficient tumors. TCRs were sequenced from three patients responding to pembrolizumab. Study findings and constraints: Tumor-resident clones, often absent from pretreatment blood, expanded after pembrolizumab and then contracted.

The repertoire was sequenced with immunoSEQ multiplex PCR; TCRdb's copy has only in-frame clones and lacks some. This table has about 9,100 clones, 75% to 90% appearing once. The CDR3 length is 15 residues. The germline V gene encodes CDR1 KGHSH and CDR2 LQKENI. Deletions cut 2 bases from V and 2 bases from J, with 13 bases between. The source was PBMCs, collected 46 weeks after starting pembrolizumab. This TCR was recovered from an adult with mismatch repair-deficient cancer. V and J are TRBV18 and TRBJ2-7; D perhaps matches TRBD2 (6 bases). The CDR3 loop is CASSPSQGLTYEQYF. The CDR3 region has the DNA TGTGCCAGCTCACCAAGTCAGGGACTCACCTACGAGCAGTACTTC.